Listed here are 21 T cell receptor beta chains from one sample, sequenced in a study of regulatory T cells in long-lasting Graves disease. Time point here: newly diagnosed GD, antithyroid drugs for less than 3 months. PBMC-derived RNA was used for the TCR library. Assembly of TCR beta libraries relied on iRepertoire HTBI primers together with Arm-PCR of CDR3 regions. TCRdb fed the multiplex PCR reads into MiXCR, producing one record per CDR3 protein. This table has fewer than 650,000 distinct CDR3 sequences, around 16% appearing once. These data also featured in a second study, about T cells in Graves' hyperthyroidism and ophthalmopathy.

The sequencing here drew on peripheral blood mononuclear cells (PBMCs), taken at new diagnosis, from a patient treated with antithyroid drugs. These receptors came from a man between 18 and 35 years old with Graves disease.

This clonotype was detected many times. This rearrangement joins TRBV7-3 to TRBJ2-1; 11 bases are a match to TRBD2. This CDR3 is 14 amino acids long. Trimming removed 4 bases from V and 8 bases from J; junction bases left unmatched: 4. Germline V gene data show CDR1 as SGHTA and CDR2 as FQGTGA. As DNA, the CDR3 is TGTGCCAGCAGCTCAACTAGCGGGAGCGATGAGCAGTTCTTC. Its translation is CASSSTSGSDEQFF.

Comments on this clonotype: At one end the junction does not follow the germline gene, possibly because of a read error. The chain uses TRBV7-7 and TRBJ2-2, with 14 bases fitting TRBD2. Germline CDR1 reads SSHAT; CDR2 reads FNYEAQ (reference sequence). The CDR3 sequence is 18 residues long. The CDR3 DNA sequence: TGTGCTAGCAGCCCAAGACTAGCGGGAGGGCAAGTTGCCGGGGAGCTGTTTTTT. Protein product: CASSPRLAGGQVAGELFF.

This clonotype came up many times. The chain uses TRBV6-2 or TRBV6-3 and TRBJ2-5; D not resolved. This CDR3 contains 11 residues. V lost 8 bases to trimming and J lost 5 bases, with 9 bases between them. From germline, CDR1 is MNHEY and CDR2 SVGEGT. The CDR3 bases are TGTGCCAGCGTGTGGCAGGAGACCCAGTACTTC. Translation: CASVWQETQYF.

The J gene is TRBJ1-1, the V gene TRBV7-9, with 10 bases identical to TRBD1. The trim removed 5 bases at V and 12 bases at J, leaving 6 bases unmatched. The germline V gene encodes CDR1 SEHNR and CDR2 FQNEAQ (reference sequence). The CDR3 consists of 12 residues. The CDR3 bases are TGTGCCAGCAGCCCGGGACAGGGGAGAACTTTCTTT. Its translation is CASSPGQGRTFF.

This clonotype has a handful of counts. The chain carries TRBV5-1 and TRBJ1-6; D is possibly TRBD1 (6 bases). Per germline, CDR1 SGHRS and CDR2 YFSETQ. This CDR3 comprises 16 residues. V dropped 4 bases and J dropped 7 bases, with 18 bases sitting between them. CDR3 loop: CASSPARTALNSPLHF. Here the CDR3 DNA reads TGCGCCAGCAGCCCTGCTAGGACAGCTTTAAATTCACCCCTCCACTTT.

This clonotype was detected many times. The rearrangement links TRBV30 to TRBJ2-5; 9 nucleotides match TRBD1. The CDR3 runs 13 residues. Unmatched junction bases numbered 5, after V lost 4 bases and J lost 5 bases. Germline V gene lookup returns CDR1 GTSNPN and CDR2 SVGIG (reference sequence). The CDR3 DNA reads as TGTGCCTGGAAGACAGGGGGAGCGGAGACCCAGTACTTC. Translating gives CAWKTGGAETQYF.

With regard to this clonotype: A far larger clone differs by one base, so this is likely a read error. The V and J genes are TRBV11-2 and TRBJ1-1; 7 bases are a match to TRBD1. The CDR3 runs 16 residues. Trimming cost V 6 bases and J 4 bases; bases outside gene matches: 14. Germline CDR1 reads SGHAT; CDR2 reads FQNNGV. CDR3 protein: CASRAQGRGAATEAFF. The CDR3 bases are TGTGCCAGCAGGGCCCAAGGCAGGGGGGCAGCCACTGAAGCTTTCTTT.

This clonotype showed up just a few times. The V gene is TRBV7-2, the J gene TRBJ2-2; D is unclear. The V end was cut by 0 bases, the J end by 6 bases, with 11 bases between. Germline loops: CDR1 SGHTA, CDR2 FQGNSA. CDR3 length: 15 amino acids. The CDR3 DNA follows: TGTGCCAGCAGCTTAGCGCCTTGGGGTCCCGGGGAGCTGTTTTTT. It is translated as CASSLAPWGPGELFF.

This clonotype was recorded many times. V and J are TRBV5-1 and TRBJ1-5; no definite D call. CDR3 length equals 13 residues. Trimming cost V 0 bases and J 5 bases, with 6 bases left between them. Germline CDR1 reads SGHRS; CDR2 reads YFSETQ. The CDR3 nucleotides read TGCGCCAGCAGCTTGGCGCCAGATCAGCCCCAGCATTTT. The encoded protein is CASSLAPDQPQHF.

This clonotype has a handful of counts. Written as DNA, the CDR3 is TGTGCCAGCAGCTTAGCGACAGGACAGGGGCTCACAGATACGCAGTATTTT. It is translated as CASSLATGQGLTDTQYF. The rearrangement uses TRBV7-9 and TRBJ2-3; 9 bases agree with TRBD1. The V and J ends lost 0 bases and 2 bases, in that order; junction bases with no gene match: 6. CDR1 SEHNR and CDR2 FQNEAQ come from the germline V gene (reference sequence). CDR3 length: 17 residues.

The chain couples TRBV6-1 to TRBJ1-1; possible D gene TRBD1, 5 bases. Germline V gives CDR1 MNHNS, CDR2 SASEGT. This CDR3 is 12 amino acids long. V was cut by 5 bases and J by 5 bases, with 9 bases left in between. CDR3 sequence (DNA): TGTGCCAGCAGTATAGGGGAAACTGAAGCTTTCTTT. It is translated as CASSIGETEAFF.

The chain employs TRBV12-3 or TRBV12-4 and TRBJ2-3; D possibly uses TRBD1 or TRBD2 (5 bases each). The V and J ends lost 2 bases and 8 bases respectively, with 17 bases between them. CDR3 size: 15 residues. This CDR3 reads CASSLQGPAGGTQYF. CDR3 coding DNA: TGTGCCAGCAGTTTACAGGGACCTGCTGGGGGTACGCAGTATTTT.

This clonotype appeared many times. This chain connects TRBV3-1 to TRBJ1-1; 7 nucleotides line up with TRBD1. The V gene end was trimmed by 0 bases and the J gene end by 5 bases; junction bases not matched to a gene: 9. Germline assignment: CDR1 LGHDT and CDR2 YNNKEL (reference sequence). There are 16 residues in the CDR3. CDR3 nucleotide sequence: TGTGCCAGCAGCCAAGATGACAGGGAAGGGTGGACTGAAGCTTTCTTT. Translation: CASSQDDREGWTEAFF.

The gene calls are TRBV24-1 and TRBJ2-3; D tentatively fits TRBD1 or TRBD2 (6 bases each). The V gene lost 2 bases and the J gene lost 2 bases, with 10 bases spanning the gap. From germline, CDR1 is KGHDR and CDR2 SFDVKD. CDR3 length: 15 amino acids. This CDR3 reads CATSDSGGHTDTQYF. The CDR3 coding sequence is TGTGCCACCAGTGATTCCGGGGGCCACACAGATACGCAGTATTTT.

This clonotype was detected only a few times. The gene calls are TRBV28 and TRBJ1-2; TRBD1 might be the D (6 bases). The germline V and J ends were trimmed by 9 bases and 4 bases, with 18 bases remaining between them. This CDR3 is 14 amino acids long. Germline V gives CDR1 MDHEN, CDR2 SYDVKM. CDR3: CASRNLGGVYGYTF. The CDR3 DNA follows: TGTGCCAGTCGTAACCTGGGGGGCGTCTATGGCTACACCTTC.

This chain uses TRBV20-1 with TRBJ1-6, with TRBD1 matching 7 bases. This CDR3 has 15 residues. Per the germline V gene, CDR1 is DFQATT and CDR2 is SNEGSKA (reference sequence). V shed 5 bases and J 0 bases; nucleotides not matched to a gene: 4. CDR3 nucleotides: TGCAGTGCTCGGGACAGAAGCTCCTATAATTCACCCCTCCACTTT. It encodes CSARDRSSYNSPLHF.

This clonotype occurred many times. In DNA form, the CDR3 reads TGTGCCAGCAGCTCCAACCGAGGGACTAGCGGGAGCCATGAGAAAGAGACCCAGTACTTC. This translates into CASSSNRGTSGSHEKETQYF. The chain recombines TRBV7-9 with TRBJ2-5; 14 nucleotides agree with TRBD2. Trimming at V came to 4 bases and at J to 3 bases, leaving 16 bases not matched to a gene. The CDR3 covers 20 residues. Germline V gene sequence: CDR1 SEHNR, CDR2 FQNEAQ (reference sequence).

This clonotype was observed at least ten times. The gene calls are TRBV5-1 and TRBJ2-1, with 9 bases that match TRBD2. The CDR3 is made up of 18 amino acids. After removal of 0 bases from V and 7 bases from J, the junction contained 14 bases not matched to a gene. CDR1 and CDR2 (germline): SGHRS, YFSETQ. The CDR3 spells CASSLAGTSTFWGNEQFF. As DNA, the CDR3 is TGCGCCAGCAGCTTGGCCGGGACTAGCACCTTCTGGGGGAATGAGCAGTTCTTC. Combining the CDR3 with reference TRBV5-1 and TRBJ2-1 gives the whole variable domain KAGVTQTPRYLIKTRGQQVTLSCSPISGHRSVSWYQQTPGQGLQFLFEYFSETQRNKGNFPGRFSGRQFSNSRSEMNVSTLELGDSALYLCASSLAGTSTFWGNEQFFGPGTRLTVL.

This clonotype was seen ten or more times. V usage is TRBV27 and J usage is TRBJ2-1; TRBD1 matches at 9 bases. CDR3 size: 15 residues. The ends lost 6 bases at V and 3 bases at J; junction bases unmatched: 6. The V gene's germline CDR1 is MNHEY and CDR2 SMNVEV (reference sequence). CDR3 DNA sequence: TGTGCCAGCAGCCTTACAGGGGGCCTCTACAATGAGCAGTTCTTC. It is translated as CASSLTGGLYNEQFF.

This clonotype was counted at least ten times. The chain uses TRBV7-6 and TRBJ2-2; TRBD2 matches 11 bases. V dropped 5 bases and J dropped 1; count of bases not matched to a gene: 6. The germline CDR1 and CDR2 sequences are SGHVS and FNYEAQ. The CDR3 is 17 amino acids. CDR3 DNA: TGTGCCAGCAGCCTCGTAGCGGGAGGGGTGAACACCGGGGAGCTGTTTTTT. This encodes CASSLVAGGVNTGELFF.

V gene TRBV5-1 combines with J gene TRBJ2-7, with D perhaps TRBD2 (6 bases). Per germline, CDR1 SGHRS and CDR2 YFSETQ. This CDR3 is built from 13 residues. V lost 5 bases to trimming and J lost 3 bases, with 12 bases between them. The CDR3 sequence is CASSHGEDYEQYF. CDR3 nucleotides: TGCGCCAGCAGTCACGGGGAGGACTACGAGCAGTACTTC.